This TCR beta chain emerged from a study of cytomegalovirus exposure and HLA in healthy donors (dated by TCRdb to 2017 to 2019). As for the study more broadly: An earlier analysis of 587 of the donors reported roughly 300 Gb of sequence data and approximately 120 million unique TCR beta sequences obtained from about 179 million T cells. Among about 400 genotyped donors of the cohort, an average of roughly 230,000 unique TCR beta nucleotide sequences was sequenced per donor, of which about 18% were non-productive. A later analysis re-analyzed previously published TCR beta repertoires from 600 to 850 donors and added high-resolution HLA genotyping to study TCR occurrence patterns. A later genetic analysis took genome-wide SNP genotypes for about 55% of the roughly 670 donors and used that subset as a discovery cohort. All discovery cohort repertoires had been generated on a single sequencing platform. Donor age, sex, ethnicity and CMV serostatus were compiled alongside the repertoire data. The study combined high-throughput TCR immunosequencing, statistical association of individual TCRs with disease status, and machine learning to predict cytomegalovirus infection status. Rather than using new phenotypic data, the later analysis identified candidate immune exposures from TCR beta sequences and from how often those sequences occurred across donors. An earlier analysis of 587 of the donors applied high-throughput TCR beta sequencing to assess whether each TCR beta V gene segment acted as functional or pseudogenic. HLA typing included class I and class II loci at four-digit resolution. An early release covering 550 to 650 HLA-typed donors comprised about 300 gigabases of sequencing data and roughly 86 million unique TCR sequences. Of the 300 to 500 genotyped donors, 65% to 90% were placed in the genetic ancestry cluster associated with self-reported Caucasian donors. Roughly 5 DR-DQ haplotypes were treated as single units for association and clustering because of strong linkage in the cohort. Using immunosequencing, the study profiled T cell repertoires from about 650 subjects and related those repertoires to cytomegalovirus serostatus. Typing coverage varied by locus: roughly 620-640 donors for A, B, C, DRB1 and DQB1; more than 500 for DQA1; more than 600 for DPA1; under 490 for DPB1. In addition to the first cohort of about 650 subjects, a separate validation cohort of under 150 different subjects was used. The study was designed to test whether signatures of past pathogen exposure could be identified by cataloging public T cell receptors. General study outcomes and caveats: In an earlier analysis of approximately 600 of the donors, most TCR beta V segments were observed in productive rearrangements about 87% or about 30% of the time, broadly matching IMGT annotations. The study gave a list of roughly 150 TCR beta chains associated with cytomegalovirus. In a later genetic analysis, fewer N-insertions in productive TCRs were reported among donors in an Asian-associated ancestry cluster than the approximately 670-donor mean. A few of the identified cytomegalovirus-associated TCR beta chains were confirmed in vitro to be specific for cytomegalovirus antigens. In this cohort, only TCR beta chains were sequenced, and detectable features were limited by the absence of alpha or paired-chain data. When HLA alleles, especially DR and DQ, strongly co-occurred, TCR associations were difficult to assign to individual alleles. A further reported finding was that TCR beta sequences accurately predicted the HLA-A and HLA-B alleles for most subjects in the first cohort. Correlated functional status among segregating V segments might be attributable to linkage disequilibrium, but an unknown experimental factor could not be ruled out. A later analysis found that HLA-associated TCR beta chains were more clonally expanded and had lower generation probabilities than equally common non-associated chains. According to a later analysis, most CMV-associated TCR beta chains appeared to be HLA-restricted, and the HLA associations seemed to be driven largely by CMV exposure. Because the 87-base-pair reads could not distinguish some IMGT-functional V segments, including TRBV6-2 and TRBV6-3, those segments were excluded. A later analysis associated about 17,000 TCR beta sequences with specific HLA alleles at a false discovery rate of 0.05. Roughly uniform sequencing depth across donors was assumed in presence/absence analyses, although this assumption may not hold. A later analysis found that TCR association rates varied across HLA loci, with DRB1 alleles showing the most associated TCRs and HLA-C alleles the fewest. The authors suggested that the approach could potentially be extended to other disease states and immunological phenotypes. The only immune exposure information available for the cohort was CMV serostatus. Most TCR sequences were observed very rarely across donors, whereas some public TCRs were present in many individuals. A later genetic analysis associated a missense DCLRE1C variant with V-gene and J-gene trimming of TCR beta chains, and an independent cohort replicated the association. HLA typing was unavailable for some donors at each locus, so association tests used only the typed subset. According to a later analysis, parvovirus B19, influenza, CMV and Epstein-Barr virus appeared linked to several top co-occurrence clusters. In both the original and validation cohorts, the classifier was reported to diagnose cytomegalovirus status with high specificity and sensitivity. The sequencing pipeline was judged likely to have produced a cluster of highly shared sequence variants as a technical artifact. Over 15 rarely observed V segments, including chromosome 9 orphons, were excluded from the earlier analysis of about 600 of the donors because counts were too low.

In total, around 600 healthy bone marrow donors made up the cohort. At the time of sampling, all cohort members were nominally healthy, though unrecorded immune exposures were likely present. The donor was CMV seronegative and belonged to the group of 350 or so seronegative cohort members. A peripheral blood sample was provided by each donor, and peripheral blood mononuclear cells were used for TCR beta sequencing. Genomic DNA was extracted from the blood cell samples with the Qiagen DNeasy Blood Extraction Kit. Details on this clone: Its target antigen remains unknown. Within one base of it there is no much larger clone, and no base qualities were kept.

Trimming removed 5 bases from V and 4 bases from J; the gene matches leave 2 bases unexplained. From the cysteine up to the phenylalanine, the CDR3 has a length of 13 residues. Left in the record is the CDR3 DNA by itself, 39 bases read in frame from the first base. CDR1 and CDR2 are drawn from the germline V gene: SGDLS, YYNGEE. The protocol used for the library was the immunoSEQ multiplex PCR assay. A mixture of 60 forward primers for TCR Vbeta segments and 13 reverse primers for TCR Jbeta segments was used in the multiplex PCR. The CDR3 region of rearranged TCR beta genes was amplified from genomic DNA by a multiplex PCR assay. On the Illumina HiSeq System, the amplified TCR beta libraries were sequenced as 87-base-pair reads. The paper's data handling went like this. Across the 670 or so repertoires, a later analysis counted 75 million to 90 million unique TCR beta chains, roughly 11 million of which were shared by at least two donors. Raw reads were error-corrected and collapsed into unique sequences by a nearest-neighbor algorithm in which closely related sequences were merged to remove PCR and sequencing errors. To assign V, D and J gene segments, CDR3 sequences were aligned to IMGT reference sequences. For a sequence to be retained, at least a six-nucleotide match to both a V gene segment and a J gene segment was required. Rearrangements were classified as productive when the CDR3 lacked stop codons and remained in frame with V and J, and all other rearrangements were classified as non-productive. CDR3 was defined by IMGT convention, running from the second conserved V-encoded cysteine to the conserved J-encoded phenylalanine. The earlier analysis of about 530 of the donors excluded any sequence lacking an unambiguous match to a single V gene segment. An earlier analysis of under 750 of the donors called V segments functional above 56.7% productive rearrangements and segregating when the between-donor standard deviation exceeded 5%. A statistical classification framework was built to diagnose cytomegalovirus status from the catalog of TCR beta chain sequences. V and J gene assignment, in a later analysis, came from comparing TCR nucleotide sequences with IMGT/GENE-DB human TR gene sequences. The TCRdist pipeline was used in a later analysis to assign CDR3 sequences and most-parsimonious VDJ recombination scenarios. In a later analysis, each TCR beta chain was defined by its CDR3 amino acid sequence together with its V-gene family, and reads lacking a unique V-gene family were excluded. As a way to deal with suspected cross-contamination and a sequencing artifact, a later analysis dropped hundreds of nucleotide sequences that were highly shared and had low generation probability. For each public chain, a later analysis derived a clonal expansion index from normalized ranks of inferred template counts within each repertoire. A later analysis computed generation probabilities with a VDJ recombination model fitted to out-of-frame rearrangements, and checked the results against IGoR. A later analysis scored TCR-TCR, TCR-HLA and TCR-CMV co-occurrence with hypergeometric tests, applying a repertoire-size bias correction to TCR pairs. A later analysis estimated false discovery rates by permuting HLA or CMV assignments 20 times. In a later analysis, co-occurring TCRs were grouped using DBSCAN, and TCRdist sequence similarity was added for clustering within HLA-allele-positive subsets. Repertoires with fewer than 30,000 or more than 120,000 public chains, plus five repertoires with anomalous nucleotide sharing, were excluded from co-occurrence clustering. In TCRdb, the immuneACCESS table is reduced to in-frame sequences with V and J assigned. These tables do not hold every clone; where another copy was compared, an unresolved V gene accounts for under half, and the others remain unexplained. The DNA gave D and trimming, while V, J and clone size come from that table. For this sample there are 150,000 to 200,000 clones; around 86% appear just once. The ten biggest clones cover 1.6% of the sample.

Sequences were obtained from PBMCs. This TCR was sampled from a man aged 50 to 59 in good health and CMV-seronegative. Rearrangement joined TRBV9 to TRBJ1-1; TRBD1 fits 10 bases in the junction. The CDR3 region has the sequence CASSRTGGTEAFF. Read as DNA, the sequence is TGTGCCAGCAGTAGGACAGGGGGCACTGAAGCTTTCTTT.